The source of this T cell receptor beta chain is a study of graft-versus-host responses after intestinal transplantation. Overall study: Every recipient had anti-thymocyte globulin induction and about three years of tacrolimus plus steroids.

Findings and limits, study-wide: Allografts of patients with graft-donor T cell macrochimerism showed high graft-versus-host to host-versus-graft clone ratios.

In the case of this clone: Its antigen is unidentified.

CDR3 size: 17 residues. CDR1 SGHAT and CDR2 FQNNGV come from the germline V gene. The V gene end was trimmed by 4 bases and the J gene end by 0 bases; junction bases not matched to a gene: 7. Repertoires were generated with immunoSEQ multiplex PCR, while TCRdb's copy carries only in-frame clones and drops some. Seen here are about 40,000 clones, 91% observed once, and the top ten hold over 2%. The chain joins TRBV11-2 to TRBJ2-1, with 9 bases lining up with TRBD2. This sample comprised PBMCs, obtained around 43 weeks after intestinal transplant. The receptor was derived from a human patient who received an intestinal transplant, so some T cells may come from the graft donor. The CDR3 reads CASSSTLSGSSYNEQFF. In DNA, the CDR3 is TGTGCCAGCAGCTCTACCCTTAGCGGGAGCTCCTACAATGAGCAGTTCTTC.